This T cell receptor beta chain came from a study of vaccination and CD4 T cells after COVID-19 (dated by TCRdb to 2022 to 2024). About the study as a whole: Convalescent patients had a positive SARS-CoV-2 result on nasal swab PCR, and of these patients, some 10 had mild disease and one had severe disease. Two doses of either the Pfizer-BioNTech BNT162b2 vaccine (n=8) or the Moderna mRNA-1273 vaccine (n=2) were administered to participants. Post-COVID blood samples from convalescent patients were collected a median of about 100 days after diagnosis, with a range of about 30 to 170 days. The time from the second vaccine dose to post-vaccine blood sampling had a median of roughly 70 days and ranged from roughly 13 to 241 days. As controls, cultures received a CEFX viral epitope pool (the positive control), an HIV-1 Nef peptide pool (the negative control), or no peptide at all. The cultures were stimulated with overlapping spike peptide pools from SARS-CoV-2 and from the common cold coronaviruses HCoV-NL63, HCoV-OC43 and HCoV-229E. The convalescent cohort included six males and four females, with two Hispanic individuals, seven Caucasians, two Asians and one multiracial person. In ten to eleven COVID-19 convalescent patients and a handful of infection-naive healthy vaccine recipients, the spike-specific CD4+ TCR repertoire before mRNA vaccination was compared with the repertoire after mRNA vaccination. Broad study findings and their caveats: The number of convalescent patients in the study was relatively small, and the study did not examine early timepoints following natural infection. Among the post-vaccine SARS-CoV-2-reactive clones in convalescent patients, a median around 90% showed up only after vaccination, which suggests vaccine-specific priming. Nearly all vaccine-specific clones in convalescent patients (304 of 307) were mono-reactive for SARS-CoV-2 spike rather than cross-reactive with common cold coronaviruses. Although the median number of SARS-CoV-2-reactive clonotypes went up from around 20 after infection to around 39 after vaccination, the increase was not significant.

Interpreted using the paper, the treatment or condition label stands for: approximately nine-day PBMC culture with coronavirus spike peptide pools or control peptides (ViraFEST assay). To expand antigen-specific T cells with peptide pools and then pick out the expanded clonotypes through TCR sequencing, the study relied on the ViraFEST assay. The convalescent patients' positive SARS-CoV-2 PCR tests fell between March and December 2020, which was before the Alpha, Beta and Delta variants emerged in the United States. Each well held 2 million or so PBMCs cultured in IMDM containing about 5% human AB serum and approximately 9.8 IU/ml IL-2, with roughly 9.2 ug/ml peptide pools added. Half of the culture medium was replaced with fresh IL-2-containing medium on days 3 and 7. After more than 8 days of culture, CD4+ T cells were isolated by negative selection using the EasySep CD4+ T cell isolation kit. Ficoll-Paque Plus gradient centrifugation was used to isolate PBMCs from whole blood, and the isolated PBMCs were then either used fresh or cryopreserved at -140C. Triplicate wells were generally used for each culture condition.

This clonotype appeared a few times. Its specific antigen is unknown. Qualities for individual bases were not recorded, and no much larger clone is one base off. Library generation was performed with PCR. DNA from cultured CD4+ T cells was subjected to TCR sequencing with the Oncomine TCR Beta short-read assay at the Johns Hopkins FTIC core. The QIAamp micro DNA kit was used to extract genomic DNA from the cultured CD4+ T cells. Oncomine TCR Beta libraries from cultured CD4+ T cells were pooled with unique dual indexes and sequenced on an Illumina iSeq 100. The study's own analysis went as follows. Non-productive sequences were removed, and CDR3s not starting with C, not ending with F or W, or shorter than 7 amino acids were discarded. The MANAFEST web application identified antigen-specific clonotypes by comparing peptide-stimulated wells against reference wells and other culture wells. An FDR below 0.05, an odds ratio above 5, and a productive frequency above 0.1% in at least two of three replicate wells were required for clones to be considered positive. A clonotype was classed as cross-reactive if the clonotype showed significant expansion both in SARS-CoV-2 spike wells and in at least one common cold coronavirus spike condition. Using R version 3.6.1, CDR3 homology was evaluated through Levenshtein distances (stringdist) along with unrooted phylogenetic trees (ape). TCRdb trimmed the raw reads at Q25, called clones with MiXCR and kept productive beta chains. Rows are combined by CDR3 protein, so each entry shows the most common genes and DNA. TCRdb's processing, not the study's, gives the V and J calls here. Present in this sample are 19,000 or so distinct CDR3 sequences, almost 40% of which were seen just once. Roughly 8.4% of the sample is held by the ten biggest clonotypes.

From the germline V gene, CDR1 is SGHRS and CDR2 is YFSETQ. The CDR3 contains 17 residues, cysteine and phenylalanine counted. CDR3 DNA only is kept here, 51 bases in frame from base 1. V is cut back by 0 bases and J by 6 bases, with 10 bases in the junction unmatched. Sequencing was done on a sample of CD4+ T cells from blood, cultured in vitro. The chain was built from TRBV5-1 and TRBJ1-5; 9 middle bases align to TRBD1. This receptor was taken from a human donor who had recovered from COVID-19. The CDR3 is CASSLVPPDRGGQPQHF. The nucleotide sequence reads TGCGCCAGCAGCTTGGTCCCACCGGACAGGGGTGGTCAGCCCCAGCATTTT.